These 26 T cell receptor beta chains were all obtained from the same sample, sequenced in a study of blood T cell repertoires in COVID-19. Using immunoSEQ multiplex PCR, the repertoire was profiled, and TCRdb retains in-frame clones only, with some absent. This table holds 60,000 to 75,000 clones, roughly 70% found once. Sequencing input: PBMCs or T cells enriched from blood (not recorded which). Receptor source: a woman in her sixties who had been exposed to COVID-19.

Remarks on this clone: A junction end diverges from the germline sequence, so it may reflect a read error. V is TRBV7-7 and J is TRBJ2-3; D is uncertain. Per germline, CDR1 SSHAT and CDR2 FNYEAQ (reference sequence). CDR3 length equals 13 residues. In DNA, the CDR3 is TGTGCTAGCAGCTTAGGGTCAGCAGATACGCAGTATTTT. It codes for CASSLGSADTQYF. The whole variable domain, remainder taken from reference TRBV7-7 and TRBJ2-3, is GAGVSQSPRYKVTKRGQDVTLRCDPISSHATLYWYQQALGQGPEFLTYFNYEAQPDKSGLPSDRFSAERPEGSISTLTIQRTEQRDSAMYRCASSLGSADTQYFGPGTRLTVL.

This chain links TRBV7-8 with TRBJ1-5, with TRBD1 identical over 7 bases. The V segment lost 1 base and the J segment 3 bases; nucleotides outside the gene matches: 9. The CDR3 is made up of 17 amino acids. Germline CDR1 and CDR2: SGHVS and FQNEAQ. CDR3 loop: CASSLGLLGQLNQPQHF. In DNA form, the CDR3 reads TGTGCCAGCAGCTTAGGATTGTTGGGACAGCTCAATCAGCCCCAGCATTTT.

Ten or more counts support this clone. The chain uses TRBV29-1 and TRBJ1-5, with a weak D call TRBD1 (6 bases). The germline V gene has CDR1 SQVTM and CDR2 ANQGSEA. The V and J ends lost 0 bases and 8 bases respectively, with 8 bases between them. The CDR3 spans 12 residues. This CDR3 is CSVEEAGEPQHF. Written as DNA, the CDR3 is TGCAGCGTTGAAGAAGCAGGGGAGCCCCAGCATTTT.

Of note for this clone: At one end, the junction sequence differs from germline, possibly due to a read error. This chain's CDR3 is CASSPGGAANEKLFF. The CDR3 coding sequence is TGTGCTAGCAGCCCGGGAGGGGCCGCTAATGAAAAACTGTTTTTT. This chain uses TRBV7-7 with TRBJ1-4; D possibly corresponds to TRBD1 (5 bases). CDR1 and CDR2 (germline): SSHAT, FNYEAQ (reference sequence). There are 15 residues in the CDR3. The whole variable domain, filled in from reference TRBV7-7 and TRBJ1-4, reads GAGVSQSPRYKVTKRGQDVTLRCDPISSHATLYWYQQALGQGPEFLTYFNYEAQPDKSGLPSDRFSAERPEGSISTLTIQRTEQRDSAMYRCASSPGGAANEKLFFGSGTQLSVL.

This clone turned up a few times. This rearrangement joins TRBV27 to TRBJ1-6; D not resolved. V dropped 5 bases and J dropped 9 bases, with 11 bases sitting between them. This CDR3 comprises 13 residues. The germline gives CDR1 MNHEY, CDR2 SMNVEV (reference sequence). In DNA, the CDR3 is TGTGCCAGCAGTCCCTTTGCGTCTTCACCCCTCCACTTT. Amino acid sequence: CASSPFASSPLHF.

This clone was observed a handful of times. The gene calls are TRBV19 and TRBJ1-5, with TRBD1 as a possible D gene (5 bases). The CDR3 consists of 14 residues. Deletions cut 6 bases from V and 6 bases from J, with 15 bases between. Germline values: CDR1 LNHDA, CDR2 SQIVND (reference sequence). CDR3 residues: CASSSGQGGQPQHF. The CDR3 DNA reads as TGTGCCAGTAGCTCCGGGCAGGGAGGTCAGCCCCAGCATTTT. Combining the CDR3 with reference TRBV19 and TRBJ1-5 gives the whole variable domain DGGITQSPKYLFRKEGQNVTLSCEQNLNHDAMYWYRQDPGQGLRLIYYSQIVNDFQKGDIAEGYSVSREKKESFPLTVTSAQKNPTAFYLCASSSGQGGQPQHFGDGTRLSIL.

This chain joins TRBV9 and TRBJ2-2, with 8 bases matching TRBD1. The CDR3 is made up of 20 amino acids. CDR1 is SGDLS, CDR2 YYNGEE, per germline. V lost 3 bases, J lost 2 bases, and 18 bases stayed unmatched. CDR3 sequence: CASSGFRGRNVRANTGELFF. The CDR3 DNA sequence: TGTGCCAGCAGCGGATTCAGGGGGCGGAACGTTCGGGCCAACACCGGGGAGCTGTTTTTT. Full variable domain (outside the CDR3, taken from reference TRBV9 and TRBJ2-2): DSGVTQTPKHLITATGQRVTLRCSPRSGDLSVYWYQQSLDQGLQFLIQYYNGEERAKGNILERFSAQQFPDLHSELNLSSLELGDSALYFCASSGFRGRNVRANTGELFFGEGSRLTVL.

The V and J genes are TRBV12-3 or TRBV12-4 and TRBJ1-2, with 8 bases matching TRBD1. J lost 8 bases, V lost 3 bases, and 5 bases had no gene match. The CDR3 runs to 13 residues. Here the CDR3 reads CASSFGRGRGYTF. The DNA of the CDR3 is TGTGCCAGCAGTTTTGGCAGGGGGCGAGGCTACACCTTC.

The genes are TRBV24-1 and TRBJ2-3, with a weak D call TRBD2 (6 bases). Trimming pared 5 bases from V and 5 bases from J, leaving 16 bases between. CDR3 length: 15 amino acids. Germline values: CDR1 KGHDR, CDR2 SFDVKD. The CDR3 region is CATSVGLGRGDTQYF. The CDR3 DNA sequence: TGTGCCACCAGTGTGGGACTCGGGAGAGGAGATACGCAGTATTTT.

V is TRBV5-1 and J is TRBJ1-4; D ambiguous. CDR3 length equals 18 residues. V was shortened by 0 bases and J by 0 bases, with 15 bases between the two germline ends. Germline assignment: CDR1 SGHRS and CDR2 YFSETQ. CDR3 DNA: TGCGCCAGCAGCTTGGCGGCGCGTGGCGCGGCAACTAATGAAAAACTGTTTTTT. This codes for CASSLAARGAATNEKLFF.

This clone was found many times. The chain recombines TRBV19 with TRBJ1-1; tentative D call: TRBD1 (6 bases). Per germline, CDR1 LNHDA and CDR2 SQIVND (reference sequence). Trimming stripped 3 bases from V and 1 base from J, with 9 bases between. The CDR3 is 14 residues long. The CDR3, as DNA: TGTGCCAGTAGTATTCAGGGGTCGAACACTGAAGCTTTCTTT. This encodes CASSIQGSNTEAFF.

This clone was seen only a few times. The gene calls are TRBV14 and TRBJ2-7; D gene ambiguous. V shed 4 bases and J shed 2 bases, with 18 bases lying between them. Germline V CDR1 and CDR2: SGHDN, FVKESK. The CDR3 contains 16 residues. CDR3 nucleotide sequence: TGTGCCAGCAGCCCTACCCTAACTGTCCTAACCTACGAGCAGTACTTC. This gives the protein CASSPTLTVLTYEQYF.

The V call is TRBV6-1, the J call TRBJ1-1, with unresolved D. This CDR3 is built from 14 residues. V gave up 2 bases and J gave up 4 bases, with 11 bases separating them. CDR1 and CDR2 from the germline V gene are MNHNS and SASEGT. The CDR3 region is CASSEQPSGTEAFF. CDR3 bases: TGTGCCAGCAGTGAACAACCCTCAGGCACTGAAGCTTTCTTT.

This chain uses TRBV30 with TRBJ1-6, with 7 bases lining up with TRBD1. Trimming cost V 3 bases and J 5 bases; bases outside gene matches: 7. The germline CDR1 and CDR2 sequences are GTSNPN and SVGIG (reference sequence). CDR3 size: 15 residues. CDR3 nucleotide sequence: TGTGCCTGGAGGTCTCAAGGGGGCAATAATTCACCCCTCCACTTT. It encodes CAWRSQGGNNSPLHF.

DNA of the CDR3: TGTGCCAGCAGTTACTCGATAGCGGGAGGTGGGTCCGAGCAGTACTTC. Its protein is CASSYSIAGGGSEQYF. The genes are TRBV6-2 or TRBV6-3 and TRBJ2-7, with 10 bases identical to TRBD2. Per the germline V gene, CDR1 is MNHEY and CDR2 is SVGEGT. J lost 6 bases, V lost 0 bases, and 8 bases had no gene match. The CDR3 runs to 16 residues.

This clone was seen only a few times. The rearrangement links TRBV5-4 to TRBJ2-1; D unresolved. V was shortened by 3 bases and J by 4 bases, with 8 bases between the two germline ends. Germline V lookup: CDR1 SGHNT, CDR2 YYREEE (reference sequence). This CDR3 has 13 residues. This CDR3 reads CASSSPVYNEQFF. The CDR3 DNA is TGTGCCAGCAGCTCCCCTGTATACAATGAGCAGTTCTTC. The whole variable domain, remainder taken from reference TRBV5-4 and TRBJ2-1, is ETGVTQSPTHLIKTRGQQVTLRCSSQSGHNTVSWYQQALGQGPQFIFQYYREEENGRGNFPPRFSGLQFPNYSSELNVNALELDDSALYLCASSSPVYNEQFFGPGTRLTVL.

The J gene is TRBJ1-5, the V gene TRBV6-9; TRBD1 matches 8 bases. Trimming cost V 4 bases and J 4 bases; bases outside gene matches: 3. This CDR3 has 14 residues. CDR1 is MNHGY, CDR2 SVAAGI, per germline. The CDR3 region is CASSLTGANQPQHF. The CDR3 DNA is TGTGCCAGCAGTTTGACAGGGGCGAATCAGCCCCAGCATTTT.

This sequence joins TRBV15 and TRBJ2-5; 8 bases map to TRBD2. The CDR3 covers 15 residues. CDR1 and CDR2 from the germline V gene are LNHNV and YYDKDF (reference sequence). V lost 5 bases to trimming and J lost 5 bases; unmatched junction nucleotides: 10. CDR3 residues: CATSGARTSLETQYF. In DNA, the CDR3 is TGTGCCACCAGCGGGGCAAGGACTAGCCTCGAGACCCAGTACTTC.

The V and J genes are TRBV27 and TRBJ1-6; the match to TRBD1 covers 10 bases. The CDR3 is made up of 17 amino acids. J lost 10 bases, V lost 0 bases, and 9 bases had no gene match. CDR1 and CDR2 (germline): MNHEY, SMNVEV (reference sequence). The CDR3 DNA reads TGTGCCAGCAGTTTATCGAGGGGACAGGGGTTTAGATCACCCCTCCACTTT. Translated, it gives CASSLSRGQGFRSPLHF.

This clone was detected only a few times. The chain links TRBV5-1 to TRBJ1-3; D unclear. V lost 0 bases to trimming and J lost 0 bases, with 4 bases between them. From germline, CDR1 is SGHRS and CDR2 YFSETQ. The CDR3 runs to 14 residues. The CDR3 DNA is TGCGCCAGCAGCTTGGCAGGCTCTGGAAACACCATATATTTT. Translating gives CASSLAGSGNTIYF.

J is TRBJ2-1 and V is TRBV7-2, with 11 bases fitting TRBD1. CDR1 SGHTA and CDR2 FQGNSA come from the germline V gene. V shed 4 bases and J 8 bases; nucleotides not matched to a gene: 7. The CDR3 has 15 residues. CDR3: CASSSVWTGGYEQFF. The CDR3 coding sequence is TGTGCCAGCAGCTCGGTGTGGACAGGGGGCTATGAGCAGTTCTTC.

This clone was detected only once. V and J are TRBV7-9 and TRBJ2-1; TRBD1 matches at 7 bases. The CDR3 length is 13 residues. From germline, CDR1 is SEHNR and CDR2 FQNEAQ (reference sequence). V lost 5 bases to trimming and J lost 7 bases; unmatched junction nucleotides: 5. CDR3 nucleotide sequence: TGTGCCAGCAGCCCCCGGGACAGAAATGAGCAGTTCTTC. This encodes CASSPRDRNEQFF.

This clone was recorded a few times. The rearrangement uses TRBV11-3 and TRBJ2-7, with D possibly matching TRBD1 (6 bases). This CDR3 spans 15 amino acids. Germline-derived CDR1 and CDR2 are SGHNT and YENEEA. The V end was cut by 1 base, the J end by 0 bases, with 10 bases between. In DNA form, the CDR3 reads TGTGCCAGCAGCTTAGTGCAGGACAGCTCCTACGAGCAGTACTTC. It encodes CASSLVQDSSYEQYF.

This clone has just a few counts. The chain carries TRBV6-6 and TRBJ2-7; possibly TRBD2 for D (5 bases). The CDR3 totals 14 residues. V dropped 0 bases and J dropped 2 bases, with 8 bases sitting between them. The germline V gene encodes CDR1 MNHNY and CDR2 SVGAGI (reference sequence). The CDR3 here is CASSYSGGPYEQYF. The CDR3 coding sequence is TGTGCCAGCAGTTACTCGGGCGGGCCCTACGAGCAGTACTTC.

The V gene is TRBV6-6, the J gene TRBJ2-3; 8 bases match TRBD1. CDR1 and CDR2 (germline): MNHNY, SVGAGI (reference sequence). The CDR3 is 15 residues long. Trimming cost V 5 bases and J 0 bases; bases outside gene matches: 4. CDR3: CASSPRQGSTDTQYF. The DNA for the CDR3 is TGTGCCAGCAGTCCGCGACAGGGGAGCACAGATACGCAGTATTTT.

This clone was seen once. The chain recombines TRBV12-3 or TRBV12-4 with TRBJ1-1; TRBD1 aligns across 9 bases. V was pared by 5 bases and J by 3 bases, with 1 base of the junction left unmatched. The length of the CDR3 is 13 residues. The CDR3 nucleotides are TGTGCCAGCAGTGGACAGGGGTACACTGAAGCTTTCTTT. Encoded protein: CASSGQGYTEAFF.